The present TCR beta chain was sequenced within a study of cytomegalovirus exposure and HLA in healthy donors. Study-wide results and caveats: Donors were assumed by presence/absence analyses to have roughly uniform sequencing depth. A later examination showed that TCR association rates differed by HLA locus, with DRB1 most and HLA-C fewest.

Note on this clone: Its antigen is not known.

Amplification used 60 Vbeta primers and 13 Jbeta primers. Repertoires were generated with immunoSEQ multiplex PCR, while TCRdb's copy carries only in-frame clones and drops some. This sample has some 150,000 clones, with roughly 79% found just once. Sequenced: PBMCs. The receptor was derived from a man aged 18 to 29 in good health and CMV-seronegative.

The CDR3 loop reads CASSRRDNQPQHF. The CDR3 DNA reads TGTGCCAGCTCACGGAGGGATAATCAGCCCCAGCATTTT. The rearrangement uses TRBV18 and TRBJ1-5; D remains ambiguous. CDR3 length: 13 residues. The V end was cut by 4 bases, the J end by 4 bases, with 8 bases between. CDR1 KGHSH and CDR2 LQKENI come from the germline V gene.